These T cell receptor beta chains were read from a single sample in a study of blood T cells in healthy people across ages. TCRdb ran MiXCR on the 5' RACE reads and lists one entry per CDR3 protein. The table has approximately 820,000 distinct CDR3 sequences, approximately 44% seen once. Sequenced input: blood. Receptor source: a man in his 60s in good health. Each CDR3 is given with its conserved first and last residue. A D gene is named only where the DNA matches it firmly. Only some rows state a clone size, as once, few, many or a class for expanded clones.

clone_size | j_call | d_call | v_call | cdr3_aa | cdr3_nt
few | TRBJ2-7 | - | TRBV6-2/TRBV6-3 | CASKEPNSYEQYF | TGTGCCAGCAAGGAACCGAATTCCTACGAGCAGTACTTC
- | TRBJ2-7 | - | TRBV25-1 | CASSAEGAGGALWEQYF | TGTGCCAGCAGTGCCGAGGGGGCCGGGGGAGCCCTATGGGAGCAGTACTTC
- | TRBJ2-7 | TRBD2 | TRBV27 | CASSSQRETYEQYF | TGTGCCAGCAGTAGTCAGCGGGAGACCTACGAGCAGTACTTC
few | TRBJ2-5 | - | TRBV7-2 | CASSFQVGGLGETQYF | TGTGCCAGCAGCTTCCAGGTGGGGGGCCTTGGAGAGACCCAGTACTTC
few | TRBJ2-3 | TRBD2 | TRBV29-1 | CSVEDHQREWTDTQYF | TGCAGCGTTGAAGATCACCAGCGGGAATGGACAGATACGCAGTATTTT
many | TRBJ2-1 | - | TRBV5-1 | CASSLKRGNEQFF | TGCGCCAGCAGTTTAAAAAGGGGCAATGAGCAGTTCTTC
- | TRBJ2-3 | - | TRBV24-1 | CATSDLTEVGTDTQYF | TGTGCCACCAGTGACCTCACAGAGGTCGGGACAGATACGCAGTATTTT
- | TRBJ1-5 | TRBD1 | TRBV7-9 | CASSLSGGGQPQHF | TGTGCCAGCAGCTTATCAGGGGGCGGTCAGCCCCAGCATTTT
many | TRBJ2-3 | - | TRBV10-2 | CASSESDRTQYF | TGCGCCAGCAGTGAGTCCGACAGGACGCAGTATTTT
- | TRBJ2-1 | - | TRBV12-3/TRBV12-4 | CASSPTRGRDDYEQFF | TGTGCCAGCAGCCCCACGAGGGGCAGGGATGATTATGAGCAGTTCTTC
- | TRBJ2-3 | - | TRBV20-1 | CSGDLSPGTQYF | TGCAGTGGGGACCTTAGCCCCGGTACGCAGTATTTT
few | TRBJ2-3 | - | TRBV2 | CASSQRRGTADTQYF | TGTGCCAGCAGCCAAAGGAGGGGGACCGCAGATACGCAGTATTTT
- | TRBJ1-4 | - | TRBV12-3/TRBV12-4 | CASSLTENEKLFF | TGTGCCAGCAGTTTAACAGAGAATGAAAAACTGTTTTTT
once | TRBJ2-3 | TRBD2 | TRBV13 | CVSSFGTMTSADTDTQYF | TGTGTCAGCAGCTTTGGGACAATGACTAGCGCCGACACAGATACGCAGTATTTT
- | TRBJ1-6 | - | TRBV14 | CASSPRVPPNSPLHF | TGTGCCAGCAGCCCCAGGGTTCCTCCTAATTCACCCCTCCACTTT
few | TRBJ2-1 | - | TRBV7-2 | CASSFSRVRNNEQFF | TGTGCCAGCAGCTTTTCCAGAGTGAGAAACAATGAGCAGTTCTTC
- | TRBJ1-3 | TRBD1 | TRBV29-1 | CSVQTGTGLGNTIYF | TGCAGCGTGCAAACCGGGACAGGGCTCGGAAACACCATATATTTT
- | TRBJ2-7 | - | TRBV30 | CAWSERGLPLKQYF | TGTGCCTGGAGTGAGAGGGGACTTCCTCTCAAGCAGTACTTC
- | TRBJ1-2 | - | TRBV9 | CASSPGQTSLGDYGYTF | TGTGCCAGCAGCCCCGGACAGACAAGCTTAGGGGACTATGGCTACACCTTC
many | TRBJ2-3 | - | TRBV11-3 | CASRETDTQYF | TGTGCCAGCAGAGAGACAGATACGCAGTATTTT
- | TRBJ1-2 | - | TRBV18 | CASSPQPRNDYGYTF | TGTGCCAGCTCACCACAACCCAGGAATGACTATGGCTACACCTTC
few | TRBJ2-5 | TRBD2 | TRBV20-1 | CSARPSGRTQYF | TGCAGTGCTAGGCCTAGCGGGCGGACCCAGTACTTC
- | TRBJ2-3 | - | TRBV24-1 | CATSGPTEGTDTQYF | TGTGCCACCAGTGGTCCGACTGAGGGGACAGATACGCAGTATTTT
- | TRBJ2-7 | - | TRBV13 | CASSPNRNHYEQYF | TGTGCCAGCAGCCCCAACAGGAACCACTACGAGCAGTACTTC
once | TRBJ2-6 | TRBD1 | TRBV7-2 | CASSFPPGQGGSGANVLTF | TGTGCCAGCAGCTTCCCGCCGGGACAGGGGGGCTCTGGGGCCAACGTCCTGACTTTC
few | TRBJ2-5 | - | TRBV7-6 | CASSLEAGRETQYF | TGTGCCAGCAGCTTAGAGGCCGGGCGAGAGACCCAGTACTTC